These 5 T cell receptor beta chains came from one sample sequenced in a study of patients and donors after allogeneic stem cell transplantation. TCRdb fed the RT-PCR reads into MiXCR, producing one record per CDR3 protein. The table includes about a million distinct CDR3 sequences, under 20% detected once. The sample comprised blood, either unsorted or a sorted T cell fraction (not recorded which). Every receptor here comes from a human donor who was either an allogeneic HSCT recipient or a stem cell or donor lymphocyte infusion donor (not recorded which). It is not recorded whose cells these are; they may come from a transplant donor.

This clonotype was recorded a few times. This sequence joins TRBV10-3 and TRBJ1-1, with a possible D match to TRBD1 (5 bases). The CDR3 has 13 amino acids. Germline CDR1 reads ENHRY; CDR2 reads SYGVKD. Trimming took off 4 bases at V and 5 bases at J, with 11 bases between the two ends. The CDR3 region has the DNA TGTGCCATCAGTGCGGCAGGGAAGACTGAAGCTTTCTTT. Protein sequence: CAISAAGKTEAFF.

This clonotype turned up a few times. The J gene is TRBJ2-7, the V gene TRBV6-1; 12 bases align to TRBD2. CDR1 MNHNS and CDR2 SASEGT come from the germline V gene. V gave up 6 bases and J gave up 2 bases; unmatched junction bases: 8. This CDR3 has 16 amino acids. The CDR3 here is CASRGLAGAGPYEQYF. The CDR3 DNA sequence: TGTGCCAGCAGGGGACTAGCGGGTGCGGGCCCCTACGAGCAGTACTTC.

This chain joins TRBV6-9 and TRBJ2-3; 11 bases line up with TRBD2. V was pared by 2 bases and J by 5 bases, with 3 bases of the junction left unmatched. Germline lookup yields CDR1 MNHGY and CDR2 SVAAGI. The CDR3 has 15 residues. The CDR3 region is CASSYASGGRDTQYF. The CDR3 region has the DNA TGTGCCAGCAGTTATGCTAGCGGGGGGAGAGATACGCAGTATTTT.

The rearrangement uses TRBV7-9 and TRBJ2-1, with 8 nucleotides matching TRBD2. Germline-derived CDR1 and CDR2 are SEHNR and FQNEAQ (reference sequence). This CDR3 spans 16 amino acids. J was trimmed by 2 bases and V by 3 bases; bases with no gene match: 6. The CDR3 sequence is CASSFSGKGTYNEQFF. For the CDR3, the DNA is TGTGCCAGCAGCTTTAGCGGGAAGGGGACCTACAATGAGCAGTTCTTC.

The chain combines TRBV5-5 with TRBJ1-1; tentative D call: TRBD1 (6 bases). CDR3 length: 15 residues. In germline, CDR1 is SGHKS, CDR2 YYEKEE (reference sequence). Trimming cost V 1 base and J 5 bases, with 15 bases left between them. Here the CDR3 reads CASSLSFRGVTEAFF. The DNA for the CDR3 is TGTGCCAGCAGCTTGAGTTTCAGGGGAGTGACTGAAGCTTTCTTT.